A selection of T cell receptor beta chains follows, all from one sample in a study of human T cells and chemical hapten exposure. TCRdb ran MiXCR on the RACE reads and lists one entry per CDR3 protein. The table lists 250,000 or so distinct CDR3 sequences, roughly 8% of them singletons. Sample: whole blood, taken in connection with sensitization to the hapten diphenylcyclopropenone (DPC). The receptor set was obtained from a man younger than 35 with alopecia areata. Some clones in this sample may be carry-over from other donors' samples. Each CDR3 is given with its conserved first and last residue. Each record gives: V gene, J gene, D gene, clone size, CDR3 protein, CDR3 DNA. A D gene is named only where the DNA matches it firmly. Clone size is stated in some rows and not others, as once, few, many or a class when expanded.

v_gene: TRBV4-3; j_gene: TRBJ1-4; d_gene: .; abundance: many; CDR3aa: CASSQDRTGNEKLFF; CDR3nt: TGCGCCAGCAGCCAAGATCGTACGGGTAATGAAAAACTGTTTTTT
v_gene: TRBV4-3; j_gene: TRBJ2-3; d_gene: TRBD2; abundance: few; CDR3aa: CASSQEFGSSGGFTDTQYF; CDR3nt: TGCGCCAGCAGCCAAGAATTTGGATCGAGCGGGGGGTTCACAGATACGCAGTATTTT
v_gene: TRBV27; j_gene: TRBJ2-7; d_gene: TRBD2; abundance: few; CDR3aa: CASRLAGGLLGEQYF; CDR3nt: TGTGCCAGCAGACTAGCGGGGGGGCTATTAGGCGAGCAGTACTTC
v_gene: TRBV20-1; j_gene: TRBJ1-5; d_gene: .; abundance: many; CDR3aa: CSASIPGAGNQPQHF; CDR3nt: TGCAGTGCTAGTATCCCAGGGGCTGGCAATCAGCCCCAGCATTTT
v_gene: TRBV6-1; j_gene: TRBJ2-7; d_gene: .; abundance: many; CDR3aa: CASSRAYEQYF; CDR3nt: TGTGCCAGCAGTAGAGCTTACGAGCAGTACTTC
v_gene: TRBV12-3/TRBV12-4; j_gene: TRBJ1-1; d_gene: .; abundance: many; CDR3aa: CASSLSAGTEAFF; CDR3nt: TGTGCCAGCAGTTTATCTGCGGGTACTGAAGCTTTCTTT
v_gene: TRBV12-3/TRBV12-4; j_gene: TRBJ1-5; d_gene: .; abundance: few; CDR3aa: CASRPPAADAQPQHF; CDR3nt: TGTGCCAGCAGACCGCCTGCAGCCGATGCTCAGCCCCAGCATTTT
v_gene: TRBV20-1; j_gene: TRBJ2-3; d_gene: .; abundance: .; CDR3aa: CSAGWGAGSTDTQYF; CDR3nt: TGCAGTGCGGGGTGGGGGGCTGGTTCCACAGATACGCAGTATTTT
v_gene: TRBV24-1; j_gene: TRBJ2-6; d_gene: TRBD1; abundance: few; CDR3aa: CATPGQGGNRSGANVLTF; CDR3nt: TGTGCCACCCCGGGACAGGGAGGTAATAGATCCGGGGCCAACGTCCTGACTTTC
v_gene: TRBV28; j_gene: TRBJ1-4; d_gene: TRBD1; abundance: many; CDR3aa: CASRDRGGEKLFF; CDR3nt: TGTGCCAGCAGGGACAGGGGAGGTGAAAAACTGTTTTTT
v_gene: TRBV10-2; j_gene: TRBJ2-5; d_gene: .; abundance: few; CDR3aa: CASSQGRTFQETQYF; CDR3nt: TGCGCCAGCAGTCAAGGGCGCACTTTCCAAGAGACCCAGTACTTC
v_gene: TRBV7-9; j_gene: TRBJ1-4; d_gene: TRBD1; abundance: few; CDR3aa: CASSLAGGVFQKLFF; CDR3nt: TGTGCCAGCAGCTTAGCAGGGGGCGTTTTCCAAAAACTGTTTTTT
v_gene: TRBV18; j_gene: TRBJ2-3; d_gene: TRBD2; abundance: .; CDR3aa: CASSPRSGGPLSTDTQYF; CDR3nt: TGTGCCAGCTCACCACGGAGCGGGGGGCCCCTTAGCACAGATACGCAGTATTTT
v_gene: TRBV5-1; j_gene: TRBJ2-1; d_gene: .; abundance: .; CDR3aa: CASSPGDRSSYNEQFF; CDR3nt: TGCGCCAGCAGCCCCGGTGACCGAAGCTCCTACAATGAGCAGTTCTTC
v_gene: TRBV27; j_gene: TRBJ2-3; d_gene: .; abundance: few; CDR3aa: CASIGGDTQYF; CDR3nt: TGTGCCAGCATAGGGGGAGATACGCAGTATTTT
v_gene: TRBV4-2; j_gene: TRBJ2-3; d_gene: .; abundance: few; CDR3aa: CASSQDESSTQYF; CDR3nt: TGTGCCAGCAGCCAAGATGAGAGTTCCACGCAGTATTTT
v_gene: TRBV29-1; j_gene: TRBJ2-2; d_gene: .; abundance: many; CDR3aa: CSAMTGITWAGELFF; CDR3nt: TGCAGCGCGATGACCGGGATAACCTGGGCCGGGGAGCTGTTTTTT
v_gene: TRBV3-1; j_gene: TRBJ1-6; d_gene: .; abundance: many; CDR3aa: CASSQVPKGKNSPLHF; CDR3nt: TGTGCCAGCAGCCAAGTTCCCAAGGGAAAGAATTCACCCCTCCACTTT
v_gene: TRBV4-3; j_gene: TRBJ1-1; d_gene: .; abundance: few; CDR3aa: CASSQGTGWATEAFF; CDR3nt: TGCGCCAGCAGCCAAGGTACCGGTTGGGCCACTGAAGCTTTCTTT
v_gene: TRBV7-9; j_gene: TRBJ2-7; d_gene: .; abundance: few; CDR3aa: CASSLALDSYEQYF; CDR3nt: TGTGCCAGCAGCTTAGCATTAGACAGTTACGAGCAGTACTTC
v_gene: TRBV29-1; j_gene: TRBJ2-3; d_gene: TRBD2; abundance: .; CDR3aa: CSALKRSFGTSGQDTDTQYF; CDR3nt: TGCAGCGCGTTGAAGAGGTCCTTTGGGACTAGCGGGCAAGACACAGATACGCAGTATTTT
v_gene: TRBV13; j_gene: TRBJ2-6; d_gene: .; abundance: .; CDR3aa: CASTPSGWASGANVLTF; CDR3nt: TGTGCCAGCACTCCTTCGGGTTGGGCCTCTGGGGCCAACGTCCTGACTTTC
v_gene: TRBV4-1; j_gene: TRBJ1-1; d_gene: TRBD1; abundance: many; CDR3aa: CASSQRTGGFEAFF; CDR3nt: TGCGCCAGCAGCCAAAGGACAGGGGGATTTGAAGCTTTCTTT
v_gene: TRBV6-6; j_gene: TRBJ1-1; d_gene: .; abundance: .; CDR3aa: CATGGQNTEAFF; CDR3nt: TGTGCCACCGGGGGACAGAACACTGAAGCTTTCTTT
v_gene: TRBV5-1; j_gene: TRBJ1-1; d_gene: .; abundance: few; CDR3aa: CASSLGPPAGNTEAFF; CDR3nt: TGCGCCAGCAGCCTGGGACCTCCAGCAGGGAACACTGAAGCTTTCTTT
v_gene: TRBV2; j_gene: TRBJ1-1; d_gene: .; abundance: few; CDR3aa: CASSEADVMNTEAFF; CDR3nt: TGTGCCAGCAGTGAAGCAGATGTAATGAACACTGAAGCTTTCTTT
v_gene: TRBV28; j_gene: TRBJ2-1; d_gene: .; abundance: .; CDR3aa: CASSFGEGKNEQFF; CDR3nt: TGTGCCAGCAGTTTTGGCGAGGGTAAGAATGAGCAGTTCTTC
v_gene: TRBV7-2; j_gene: TRBJ2-3; d_gene: .; abundance: few; CDR3aa: CASSEPGLSTDTQYF; CDR3nt: TGTGCCAGCAGCGAACCGGGACTCAGCACAGATACGCAGTATTTT
v_gene: TRBV6-1; j_gene: TRBJ1-1; d_gene: TRBD1; abundance: few; CDR3aa: CATDRDRPEAFF; CDR3nt: TGTGCCACCGACAGGGACAGACCTGAAGCTTTCTTT
v_gene: TRBV12-3/TRBV12-4; j_gene: TRBJ2-1; d_gene: TRBD2; abundance: .; CDR3aa: CASSPGLAEGNEQFF; CDR3nt: TGTGCCAGCAGTCCGGGACTAGCGGAAGGGAATGAGCAGTTCTTC
v_gene: TRBV20-1; j_gene: TRBJ1-1; d_gene: .; abundance: few; CDR3aa: CSARDARSLNTEAFF; CDR3nt: TGCAGTGCTAGAGATGCCCGGAGTCTCAACACTGAAGCTTTCTTT
v_gene: TRBV12-3/TRBV12-4; j_gene: TRBJ1-2; d_gene: TRBD1; abundance: .; CDR3aa: CASSPGQGHGYTF; CDR3nt: TGTGCCAGCAGTCCGGGACAGGGGCATGGCTACACCTTC
v_gene: TRBV11-2; j_gene: TRBJ2-2; d_gene: .; abundance: .; CDR3aa: CASRKPGQKTGELFF; CDR3nt: TGTGCCAGCAGGAAGCCGGGACAAAAGACCGGGGAGCTGTTTTTT
v_gene: TRBV7-6; j_gene: TRBJ2-2; d_gene: .; abundance: .; CDR3aa: CASTPMVVGDAGELFF; CDR3nt: TGTGCCAGCACCCCCATGGTAGTCGGGGACGCCGGGGAGCTGTTTTTT
v_gene: TRBV12-3/TRBV12-4; j_gene: TRBJ2-1; d_gene: TRBD1; abundance: many; CDR3aa: CASSGTGRVEQFF; CDR3nt: TGTGCCAGCAGTGGGACAGGGAGGGTGGAGCAGTTCTTC
v_gene: TRBV9; j_gene: TRBJ1-5; d_gene: .; abundance: few; CDR3aa: CASSVTGQVNQPQHF; CDR3nt: TGTGCCAGCAGCGTGACGGGACAAGTTAATCAGCCCCAGCATTTT
v_gene: TRBV20-1; j_gene: TRBJ2-2; d_gene: TRBD1; abundance: few; CDR3aa: CSAYDRAGDRLFF; CDR3nt: TGCAGTGCGTACGACAGGGCCGGGGATCGGCTGTTTTTT
v_gene: TRBV12-3/TRBV12-4; j_gene: TRBJ1-1; d_gene: TRBD1; abundance: many; CDR3aa: CASSQGQGNGEAFF; CDR3nt: TGTGCCAGCAGTCAAGGACAGGGGAATGGTGAAGCTTTCTTT
v_gene: TRBV11-2; j_gene: TRBJ1-4; d_gene: .; abundance: .; CDR3aa: CASSASFEGPGDEKLFF; CDR3nt: TGTGCCAGCAGCGCATCCTTCGAGGGGCCTGGTGATGAAAAACTGTTTTTT
v_gene: TRBV7-9; j_gene: TRBJ2-7; d_gene: .; abundance: few; CDR3aa: CASSLALNYEQYF; CDR3nt: TGTGCCAGCAGCTTAGCGCTAAACTACGAGCAGTACTTC
v_gene: TRBV29-1; j_gene: TRBJ1-5; d_gene: .; abundance: .; CDR3aa: CSVETDSNQPQHF; CDR3nt: TGCAGCGTTGAGACGGATAGCAATCAGCCCCAGCATTTT
v_gene: TRBV12-3/TRBV12-4; j_gene: TRBJ1-5; d_gene: .; abundance: .; CDR3aa: CASSLNIGRTPQHF; CDR3nt: TGTGCCAGCAGTTTAAATATAGGAAGGACGCCCCAGCATTTT
v_gene: TRBV3-1; j_gene: TRBJ2-3; d_gene: .; abundance: .; CDR3aa: CASSQVYGTSTDTQYF; CDR3nt: TGTGCCAGCAGCCAAGTCTACGGAACTAGCACAGATACGCAGTATTTT
v_gene: TRBV12-3/TRBV12-4; j_gene: TRBJ1-1; d_gene: .; abundance: .; CDR3aa: CASSFFGVDTEAFF; CDR3nt: TGTGCCAGCAGTTTTTTCGGGGTCGACACTGAAGCTTTCTTT
v_gene: TRBV10-3; j_gene: TRBJ2-1; d_gene: .; abundance: .; CDR3aa: CAITKRGTYNEQFF; CDR3nt: TGTGCCATCACTAAGAGGGGGACCTACAATGAGCAGTTCTTC
v_gene: TRBV28; j_gene: TRBJ2-7; d_gene: TRBD2; abundance: .; CDR3aa: CASSSPGLANPTYEQYF; CDR3nt: TGTGCCAGCAGTTCACCAGGACTAGCGAACCCTACCTACGAGCAGTACTTC
v_gene: TRBV5-1; j_gene: TRBJ1-3; d_gene: .; abundance: few; CDR3aa: CASSLIPFSGNTIYF; CDR3nt: TGCGCCAGCAGCTTGATCCCCTTCTCTGGAAACACCATATATTTT
v_gene: TRBV7-9; j_gene: TRBJ2-7; d_gene: .; abundance: many; CDR3aa: CASSLSAGHYEQYF; CDR3nt: TGTGCCAGCAGCTTATCAGCAGGACACTACGAGCAGTACTTC
v_gene: TRBV2; j_gene: TRBJ1-2; d_gene: .; abundance: few; CDR3aa: CASSEGLIYGYTF; CDR3nt: TGTGCCAGCAGTGAAGGGTTAATCTATGGCTACACCTTC
v_gene: TRBV5-4; j_gene: TRBJ2-4; d_gene: .; abundance: few; CDR3aa: CASSLVVGREGNIQYF; CDR3nt: TGTGCCAGCAGCTTGGTGGTCGGCAGGGAAGGGAACATTCAGTACTTC
v_gene: TRBV5-1; j_gene: TRBJ2-7; d_gene: .; abundance: .; CDR3aa: CASRGPDFEEQYF; CDR3nt: TGCGCCAGCAGGGGGCCGGACTTCGAGGAGCAGTACTTC
v_gene: TRBV10-3; j_gene: TRBJ2-5; d_gene: .; abundance: many; CDR3aa: CASSRDSKETQYF; CDR3nt: TGTGCCAGCTCCCGGGACTCTAAAGAGACCCAGTACTTC
v_gene: TRBV4-3; j_gene: TRBJ1-4; d_gene: .; abundance: few; CDR3aa: CASSLQGPPEKLFF; CDR3nt: TGCGCCAGCAGCCTCCAGGGCCCGCCTGAAAAACTGTTTTTT
v_gene: TRBV11-2; j_gene: TRBJ1-2; d_gene: TRBD1; abundance: .; CDR3aa: CASSITGVIGYTF; CDR3nt: TGTGCCAGCAGCATAACAGGGGTAATTGGCTACACCTTC
v_gene: TRBV6-2/TRBV6-3; j_gene: TRBJ1-5; d_gene: .; abundance: few; CDR3aa: CASSYLVDNQPQHF; CDR3nt: TGTGCCAGCAGTTATTTAGTCGACAATCAGCCCCAGCATTTT
v_gene: TRBV7-2; j_gene: TRBJ1-1; d_gene: .; abundance: .; CDR3aa: CASRGREAFGTEAFF; CDR3nt: TGTGCCAGCAGGGGCAGGGAGGCATTCGGGACTGAAGCTTTCTTT
v_gene: TRBV4-1; j_gene: TRBJ2-2; d_gene: TRBD1; abundance: .; CDR3aa: CASSQRTGPNTGELFF; CDR3nt: TGCGCCAGCAGCCAGAGGACAGGGCCGAACACCGGGGAGCTGTTTTTT
v_gene: TRBV27; j_gene: TRBJ2-5; d_gene: TRBD1; abundance: many; CDR3aa: CASSQDRQETQYF; CDR3nt: TGTGCCAGCAGTCAGGACAGGCAAGAGACCCAGTACTTC
v_gene: TRBV7-2; j_gene: TRBJ2-4; d_gene: .; abundance: few; CDR3aa: CASSLATVAKNIQYF; CDR3nt: TGTGCCAGCAGCTTAGCGACAGTAGCCAAAAACATTCAGTACTTC